This TCR beta chain was observed in a study of T cell repertoires in cytomegalovirus infection. TCRdb re-analysed the reads in MiXCR, keeping a single row per CDR3 protein. The sample consists of almost 550,000 distinct CDR3 sequences, 15% to 20% of them appearing once. Trimming shortened V by 3 bases and J by 0 bases, and 17 bases separated the two germline ends. This CDR3 comprises 17 residues. Germline lookup yields CDR1 MNHGY and CDR2 SAAAGT. This clonotype originated in a human donor in good health (CMV status not recorded). Some clones in this sample may be carry-over from other donors' samples. The chain links TRBV6-8 to TRBJ2-5; D gene ambiguous. The sequencing input was CD8+ T cells from PBMCs. CDR3 nucleotide sequence: TGTGCCAGCAGTTATGTAGGAAGCAGAGACTACCAAGAGACCCAGTACTTC. This encodes CASSYVGSRDYQETQYF.